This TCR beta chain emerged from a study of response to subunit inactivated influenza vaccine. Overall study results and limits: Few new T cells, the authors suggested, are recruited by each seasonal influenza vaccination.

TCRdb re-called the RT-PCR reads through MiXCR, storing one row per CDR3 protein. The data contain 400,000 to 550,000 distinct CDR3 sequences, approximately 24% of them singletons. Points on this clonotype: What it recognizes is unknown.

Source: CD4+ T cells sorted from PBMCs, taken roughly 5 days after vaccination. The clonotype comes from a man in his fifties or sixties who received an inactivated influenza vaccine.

CDR3 in amino acids: CSVGGRNAYEQYF. DNA for the CDR3: TGCAGCGTTGGCGGCAGGAACGCTTACGAGCAGTACTTC. The gene calls are TRBV29-1 and TRBJ2-7; D is uncertain. Trimming took 4 bases from V and 4 from J, leaving 14 bases between them. The germline V gene encodes CDR1 SQVTM and CDR2 ANQGSEA. This CDR3 region has 13 residues.